Below, one TCR beta chain is given with its context. Its matching antigen is unknown. The data belong to a study of cytomegalovirus exposure and HLA in healthy donors. General study findings and limits: 150 to 200 TCR beta chains were listed as cytomegalovirus-associated.

13 Jbeta primers and 60 Vbeta primers were used for the PCR. TCRdb's copy holds only in-frame clones and misses some; the assay was immunoSEQ multiplex PCR. The sample consists of around 150,000 clones, approximately 9% of them appearing once. The CDR3 has 15 amino acids. The germline V gene has CDR1 SGHDN and CDR2 FVKESK. Unmatched junction bases numbered 9, after V lost 3 bases and J lost 5 bases. This clonotype was sampled from a male donor in good health and CMV-seronegative. The sequenced sample consisted of PBMCs. V usage is TRBV14 and J usage is TRBJ2-5; 7 bases are a match to TRBD2. CDR3 DNA: TGTGCCAGCAGCCAGGATGGACTAGGGCGGGAGACCCAGTACTTC. Its translation is CASSQDGLGRETQYF.